A single T cell receptor beta chain is shown here with its context. The method was immunoSEQ multiplex PCR; TCRdb's version includes in-frame clones alone and lacks a portion of them. This table holds around 170,000 clones, around 88% found once. This record belongs to a study of control samples from healthy donors and cancer patients. V dropped 4 bases and J dropped 10 bases, with 21 bases sitting between them. Germline V gene sequence: CDR1 KGHDR, CDR2 SFDVKD. This CDR3 comprises 15 residues. Specimen: blood. The V and J genes are TRBV24-1 and TRBJ1-1, with D perhaps TRBD1 (6 bases). The receptor comes from a woman in her 30s in good health. The CDR3 loop reads CATSDPTDITGRAFF. DNA for the CDR3: TGTGCCACCAGTGACCCAACCGATATTACAGGGCGAGCTTTCTTT.